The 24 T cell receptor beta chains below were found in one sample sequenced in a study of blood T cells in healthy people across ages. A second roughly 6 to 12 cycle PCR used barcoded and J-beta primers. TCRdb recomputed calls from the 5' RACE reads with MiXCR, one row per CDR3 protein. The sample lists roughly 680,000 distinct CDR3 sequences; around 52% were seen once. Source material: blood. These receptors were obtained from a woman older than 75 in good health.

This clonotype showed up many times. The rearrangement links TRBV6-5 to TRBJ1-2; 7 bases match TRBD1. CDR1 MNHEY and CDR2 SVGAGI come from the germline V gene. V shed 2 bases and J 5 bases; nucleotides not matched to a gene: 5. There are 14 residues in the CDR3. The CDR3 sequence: CASSYLAGGYGYTF. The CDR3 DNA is TGTGCCAGCAGTTACCTGGCAGGGGGTTATGGCTACACCTTC.

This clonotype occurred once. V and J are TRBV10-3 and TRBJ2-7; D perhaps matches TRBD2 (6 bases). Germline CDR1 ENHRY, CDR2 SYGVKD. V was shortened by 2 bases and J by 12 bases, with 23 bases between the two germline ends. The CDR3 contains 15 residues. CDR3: CAISEATKRAGRLYF. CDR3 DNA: TGTGCCATCAGTGAGGCCACCAAGCGGGCAGGTCGGCTGTACTTC.

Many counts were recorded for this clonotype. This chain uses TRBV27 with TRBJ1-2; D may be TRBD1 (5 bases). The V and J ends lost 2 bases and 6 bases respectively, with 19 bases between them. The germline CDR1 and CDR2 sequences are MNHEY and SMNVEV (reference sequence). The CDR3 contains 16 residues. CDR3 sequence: CASSLNGAVVIHGYTF. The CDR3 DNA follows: TGTGCCAGCAGTTTAAACGGGGCGGTAGTAATCCATGGCTACACCTTC.

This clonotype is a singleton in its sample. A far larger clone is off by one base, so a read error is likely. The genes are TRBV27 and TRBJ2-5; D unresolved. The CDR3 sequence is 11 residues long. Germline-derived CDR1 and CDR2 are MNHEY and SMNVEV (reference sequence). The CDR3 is CACSLLETQYF. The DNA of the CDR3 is TGTGCCTGCAGTTTACTAGAGACCCAGTACTTC.

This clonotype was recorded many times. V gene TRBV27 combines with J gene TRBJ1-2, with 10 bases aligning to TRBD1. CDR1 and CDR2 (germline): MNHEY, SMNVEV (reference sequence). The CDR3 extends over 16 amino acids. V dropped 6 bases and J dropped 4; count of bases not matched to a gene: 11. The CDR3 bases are TGTGCCAGCAGACACCCGGGACAGGGGTCTGCCTATGGCTACACCTTC. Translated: CASRHPGQGSAYGYTF.

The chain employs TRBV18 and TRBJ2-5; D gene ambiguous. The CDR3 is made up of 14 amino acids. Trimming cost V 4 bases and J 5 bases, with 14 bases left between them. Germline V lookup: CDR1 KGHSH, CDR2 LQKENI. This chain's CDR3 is CASSLGQPRETQYF. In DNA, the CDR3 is TGTGCCAGCTCACTTGGGCAGCCTAGGGAGACCCAGTACTTC.

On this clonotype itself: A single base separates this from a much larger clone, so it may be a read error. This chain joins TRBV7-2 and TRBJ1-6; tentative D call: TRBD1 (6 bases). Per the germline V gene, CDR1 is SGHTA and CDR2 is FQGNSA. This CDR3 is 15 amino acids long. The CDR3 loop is CAGSLAGTSMAPLHF. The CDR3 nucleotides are TGTGCCGGCAGCTTAGCGGGGACAAGCATGGCACCCCTCCACTTT.

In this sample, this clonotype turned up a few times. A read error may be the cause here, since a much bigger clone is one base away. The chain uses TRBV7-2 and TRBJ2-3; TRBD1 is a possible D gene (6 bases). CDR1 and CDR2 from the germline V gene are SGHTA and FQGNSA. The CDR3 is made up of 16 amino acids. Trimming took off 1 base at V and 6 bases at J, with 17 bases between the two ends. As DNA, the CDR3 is TGTGCCAGCAGCTTAGGTGGGGGACACGGACTGGATACGCAGTATTTT. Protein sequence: CASSLGGGHGLDTQYF.

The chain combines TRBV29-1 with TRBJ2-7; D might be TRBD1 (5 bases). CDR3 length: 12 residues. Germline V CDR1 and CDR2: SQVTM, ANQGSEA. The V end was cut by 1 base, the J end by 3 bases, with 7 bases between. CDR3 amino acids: CSVEATGYEQYF. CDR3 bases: TGCAGCGTTGAAGCAACAGGCTACGAGCAGTACTTC.

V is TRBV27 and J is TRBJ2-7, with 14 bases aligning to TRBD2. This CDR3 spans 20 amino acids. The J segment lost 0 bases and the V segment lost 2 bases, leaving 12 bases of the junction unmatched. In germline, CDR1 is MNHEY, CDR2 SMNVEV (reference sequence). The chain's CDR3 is CASSLSLRTSGGPSSYEQYF. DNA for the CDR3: TGTGCCAGCAGTTTAAGCCTCCGGACTAGCGGGGGGCCGAGCTCCTACGAGCAGTACTTC.

The CDR3 sequence is CATSGTGSSYNEQYF. CDR3 in DNA: TGTGCCACTTCCGGGACAGGGAGCTCCTACAATGAGCAGTACTTC. The rearrangement joins TRBV2 to TRBJ2-1; 9 bases are shared with TRBD1. The DNA matches TRBJ2-7 better at its end, which makes the J call doubtful. This CDR3 region has 15 residues. From germline, CDR1 is SNHLY and CDR2 FYNNEI.

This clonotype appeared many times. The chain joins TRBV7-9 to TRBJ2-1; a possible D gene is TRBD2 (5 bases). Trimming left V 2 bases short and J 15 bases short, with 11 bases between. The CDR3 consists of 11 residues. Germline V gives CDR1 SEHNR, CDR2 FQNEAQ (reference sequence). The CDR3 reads CASSLTQRGFF. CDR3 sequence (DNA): TGTGCCAGCAGCTTAACCCAACGGGGGTTCTTC.

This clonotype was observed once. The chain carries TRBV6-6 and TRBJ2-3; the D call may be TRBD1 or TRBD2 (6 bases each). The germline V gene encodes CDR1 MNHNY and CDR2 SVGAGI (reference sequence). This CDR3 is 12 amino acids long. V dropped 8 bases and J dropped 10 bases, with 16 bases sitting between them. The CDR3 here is CASGQEGDPQYF. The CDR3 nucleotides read TGTGCCAGCGGTCAGGAGGGGGATCCGCAGTATTTT.

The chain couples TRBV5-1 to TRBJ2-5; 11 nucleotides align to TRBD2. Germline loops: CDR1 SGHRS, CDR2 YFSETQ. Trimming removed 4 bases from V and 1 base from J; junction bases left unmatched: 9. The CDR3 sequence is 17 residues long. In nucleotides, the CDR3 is TGCGCCAGCAGCCCCGGGACTAGCGGATTGATCCAAGAGACCCAGTACTTC. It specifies CASSPGTSGLIQETQYF.

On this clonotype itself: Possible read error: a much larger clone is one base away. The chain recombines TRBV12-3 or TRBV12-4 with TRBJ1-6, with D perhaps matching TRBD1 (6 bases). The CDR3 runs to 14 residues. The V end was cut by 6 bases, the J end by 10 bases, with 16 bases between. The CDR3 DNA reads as TGTGCCAGCAGGCGAGTACAGGGAGGATCACCCCTCCACTTT. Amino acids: CASRRVQGGSPLHF.

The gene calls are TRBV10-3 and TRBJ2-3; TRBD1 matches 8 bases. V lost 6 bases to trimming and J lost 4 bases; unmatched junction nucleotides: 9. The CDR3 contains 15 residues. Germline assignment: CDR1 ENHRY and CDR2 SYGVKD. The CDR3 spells CAISGMDRVADTQYF. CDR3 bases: TGTGCCATCAGCGGGATGGACAGGGTCGCAGATACGCAGTATTTT.

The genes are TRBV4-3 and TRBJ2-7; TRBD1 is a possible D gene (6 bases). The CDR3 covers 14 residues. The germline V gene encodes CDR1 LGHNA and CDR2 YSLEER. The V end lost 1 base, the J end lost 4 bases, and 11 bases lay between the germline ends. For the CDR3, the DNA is TGCGCCAGCAGCCAAGGGCCTCAGGGGTACGAGCAGTACTTC. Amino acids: CASSQGPQGYEQYF.

CDR3 sequence: CASPRGPAGNTEAFF. The CDR3 DNA is TGTGCCAGTCCCAGGGGGCCGGCCGGGAACACTGAAGCTTTCTTT. This sequence joins TRBV6-1 and TRBJ1-1; 8 positions agree with TRBD1. The germline V gene has CDR1 MNHNS and CDR2 SASEGT. This CDR3 has 15 amino acids. V gave up 9 bases and J gave up 1 base; unmatched junction bases: 10.

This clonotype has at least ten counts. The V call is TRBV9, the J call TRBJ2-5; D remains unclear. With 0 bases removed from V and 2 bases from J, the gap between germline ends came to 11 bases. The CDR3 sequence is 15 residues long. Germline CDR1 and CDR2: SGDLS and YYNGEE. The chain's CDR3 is CASSVAWGSQETQYF. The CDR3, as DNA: TGTGCCAGCAGCGTAGCTTGGGGTAGTCAAGAGACCCAGTACTTC.

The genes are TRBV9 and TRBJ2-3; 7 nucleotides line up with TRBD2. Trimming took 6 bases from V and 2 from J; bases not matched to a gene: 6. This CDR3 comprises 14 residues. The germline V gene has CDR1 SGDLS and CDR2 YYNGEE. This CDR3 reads CASTTGGITDTQYF. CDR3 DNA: TGTGCCAGCACCACCGGGGGGATCACAGATACGCAGTATTTT. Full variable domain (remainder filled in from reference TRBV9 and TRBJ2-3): DSGVTQTPKHLITATGQRVTLRCSPRSGDLSVYWYQQSLDQGLQFLIQYYNGEERAKGNILERFSAQQFPDLHSELNLSSLELGDSALYFCASTTGGITDTQYFGPGTRLTVL.

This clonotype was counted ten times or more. The CDR3 here is CASSLGGPGANVLTF. The CDR3 DNA is TGTGCCAGCAGTTTAGGAGGTCCCGGGGCCAACGTCCTGACTTTC. V is TRBV12-3 or TRBV12-4 and J is TRBJ2-6; D not resolved. V was cut by 1 base and J by 4 bases, with 8 bases left in between. The CDR3 loop spans 15 amino acids.

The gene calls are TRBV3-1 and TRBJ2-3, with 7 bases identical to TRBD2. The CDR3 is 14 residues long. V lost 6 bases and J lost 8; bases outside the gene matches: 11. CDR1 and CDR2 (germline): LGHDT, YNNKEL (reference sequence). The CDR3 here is CASSPGAGPGTQYF. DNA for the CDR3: TGTGCCAGCAGTCCCGGAGCGGGACCAGGTACGCAGTATTTT.

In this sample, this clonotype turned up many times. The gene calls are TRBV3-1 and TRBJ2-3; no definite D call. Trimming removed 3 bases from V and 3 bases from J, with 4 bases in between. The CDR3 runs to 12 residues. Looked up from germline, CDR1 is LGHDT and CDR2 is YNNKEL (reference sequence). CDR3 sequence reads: CASSHPTDTQYF. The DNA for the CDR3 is TGTGCCAGCAGCCACCCAACAGATACGCAGTATTTT.

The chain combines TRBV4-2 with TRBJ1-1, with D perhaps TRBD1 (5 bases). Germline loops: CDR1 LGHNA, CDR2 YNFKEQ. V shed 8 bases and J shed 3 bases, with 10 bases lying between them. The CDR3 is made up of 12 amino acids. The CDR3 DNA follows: TGTGCCAGCCAGGGATTGGACACTGAAGCTTTCTTT. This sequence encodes CASQGLDTEAFF.